The clone carrying this T cell receptor (beta chain) turned up a few times. The antigen remains unidentified. In TCRdb, the 5' RACE reads were re-called with MiXCR into one record per CDR3 protein. The sample yields around 440,000 distinct CDR3 sequences, about 20% seen once. The sample is drawn from a study of T-cell memory formation after mild COVID-19. V was shortened by 1 base and J by 4 bases, with 10 bases between the two germline ends. In germline, CDR1 is MNHEY, CDR2 SMNVEV (reference sequence). This CDR3 is 15 amino acids long. The study's findings and limits: CD4/CD8 balance characterized clones contracting day 15 to 85, and CD4+ skew characterized later expanders. Clonal second-wave expansions that peaked on day 37 had unconfirmed SARS-CoV-2 specificity. CD4+ contracting clones lay mainly in CM and EM, CD8+ ones in EMRA. Pre-infection memory harbored some responding clones, suggesting cross-reactive memory joined.

The chain recombines TRBV27 with TRBJ2-2; D may be TRBD1 (5 bases). Sequenced sample: PBMCs or a T cell subset sorted from them (not recorded which). The source of this sequence is an adult woman who had mild COVID-19 (a few samples of this study predate the infection). Cell type and time point are not known. Written as DNA, the CDR3 is TGTGCCAGCAGTTTATTGGGTCAGGGCACCGGGGAGCTGTTTTTT. Protein: CASSLLGQGTGELFF.